This T cell receptor beta chain was retrieved from a study of monozygotic twins with cystic fibrosis. Clones were read by immunoSEQ multiplex PCR, and TCRdb kept only the in-frame ones, dropping some. The data hold about 22,000 clones, with approximately 90% observed a single time. CDR3 size: 12 residues. Germline CDR1 and CDR2: LNHDA and SQIVND (reference sequence). V was trimmed by 7 bases and J by 7 bases, leaving 11 bases between them. Whole-study findings and limits: Monozygotic CF twin pairs shared significantly more nucleotide-identical clonotypes than unrelated CF individuals did.

As regards this clone: What it binds is not known.

The sample consisted of blood. The genes are TRBV19 and TRBJ1-5; D is possibly TRBD1 (6 bases). The sequence was collected from a woman aged 30 to 39 with cystic fibrosis. CDR3 region: CASNRARQPQHF. DNA of the CDR3: TGTGCCAGTAACAGGGCGAGACAGCCCCAGCATTTT.